Only a few counts were recorded for the clone carrying this T cell receptor (beta chain). Regarding time point: newly diagnosed GD, antithyroid drugs for less than 3 months. The TCR library was made from RNA that had been extracted from PBMCs in TRIzol. CDR3 regions were amplified by Arm-PCR using iRepertoire HTBI primers to build TCR beta libraries. MiXCR was run by TCRdb on the multiplex PCR reads, yielding one entry per CDR3 protein. The sample lists 450,000 to 650,000 distinct CDR3 sequences, 15% to 20% occurring once. This entry is derived from a study of regulatory T cells in long-lasting Graves disease. V shed 6 bases and J shed 4 bases, with 7 bases lying between them. Per germline, CDR1 LNHDA and CDR2 SQIVND (reference sequence). The length of the CDR3 is 12 residues. The sample also formed part of further work on T cells in Graves' hyperthyroidism and ophthalmopathy.

This clonotype was obtained from a woman aged 35-65 years with Graves disease. V usage is TRBV19 and J usage is TRBJ2-1; tentative D call: TRBD1 (5 bases). Sequencing used peripheral blood mononuclear cells (PBMCs), obtained at new diagnosis, from a patient treated with antithyroid drugs. The CDR3 nucleotides read TGTGCCAGTAGGACAGAATACAATGAGCAGTTCTTC. Translating it yields CASRTEYNEQFF.